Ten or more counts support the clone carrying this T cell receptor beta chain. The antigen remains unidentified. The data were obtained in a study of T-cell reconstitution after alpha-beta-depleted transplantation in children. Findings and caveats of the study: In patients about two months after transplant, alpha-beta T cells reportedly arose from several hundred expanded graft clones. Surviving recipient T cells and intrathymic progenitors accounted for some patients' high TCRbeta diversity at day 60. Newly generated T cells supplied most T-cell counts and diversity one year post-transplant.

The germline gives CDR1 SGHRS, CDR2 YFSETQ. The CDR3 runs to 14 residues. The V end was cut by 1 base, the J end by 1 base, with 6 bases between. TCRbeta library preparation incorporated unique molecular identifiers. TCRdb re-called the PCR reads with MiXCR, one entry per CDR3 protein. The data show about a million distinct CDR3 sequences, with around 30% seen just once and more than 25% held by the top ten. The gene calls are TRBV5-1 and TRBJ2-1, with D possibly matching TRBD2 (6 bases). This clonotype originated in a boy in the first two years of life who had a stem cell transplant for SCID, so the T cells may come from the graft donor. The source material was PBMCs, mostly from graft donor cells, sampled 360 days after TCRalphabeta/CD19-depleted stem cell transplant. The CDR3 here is CASSLRGSYNEQFF. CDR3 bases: TGCGCCAGCAGCTTGCGGGGGTCCTACAATGAGCAGTTCTTC.